This T cell receptor (beta chain) was obtained from a study of shared clonotypes between healthy human individuals. Study conclusions and caveats: Lower generation probabilities were found for non-shared clonotypes than for those shared by all four donors.

The CDR3 runs to 15 residues. In germline, CDR1 is LNHDA, CDR2 SQIVND (reference sequence). The V and J ends lost 6 bases and 5 bases, in that order; junction bases with no gene match: 11. A note on this clone: The antigen remains undetermined.

Produced via immunoSEQ multiplex PCR; TCRdb's table is partial and in-frame only. The sample carries about 2.4 million clones, around nine tenths recorded once. The rearrangement uses TRBV19 and TRBJ1-2; 8 bases align to TRBD1. Sequencing was performed on naive CD4+ T cells sorted from blood. Subset defined: CD45RA+ positively selected. This sequence was found in a man aged 18 to 30 in good health. CDR3 residues: CASRRTTGVGYGYTF. The CDR3 bases are TGTGCCAGTAGACGGACGACAGGGGTGGGATATGGCTACACCTTC.